The T cell receptor (beta chain) under discussion was sequenced for a study of PD-1 blockade in classical Hodgkin lymphoma. Autologous stem cell transplantation was followed by relapse in every patient, and brentuximab vedotin exposure varied. Generated by immunoSEQ multiplex PCR, the TCRdb table keeps only in-frame clones and is missing some. The top ten hold roughly 3% of the sample, which has more than 70,000 clones, roughly 91% seen once. The CDR3 runs to 13 residues. V shed 4 bases and J shed 7 bases, with 11 bases lying between them. This material consisted of peripheral blood mononuclear cells (PBMCs), taken before the second cycle of nivolumab. The V call is TRBV5-7, the J call TRBJ1-4, with a weak D call TRBD1 (5 bases). Being an ORF, TRBV5-7 has a function that is uncertain. The TCR was taken from a human donor with classical Hodgkin lymphoma. CDR3 sequence: CASSPGGGEKLFF. The DNA for the CDR3 is TGTGCCAGCAGCCCGGGGGGGGGTGAAAAACTGTTTTTT.